This T cell receptor beta chain comes out of a study of identical twins. General study points: Where beta out-of-frame sequences were concerned, excess twin sharing was weaker. Zero-insertion analyses were open to partial confounding by invariant MAIT and iNKT cells.

Unique molecular identifiers were present on cDNA, and template switching added a universal primer site. TCRdb independently ran MiXCR on the 5' RACE reads; one entry per CDR3 protein. This sample has about 900,000 distinct CDR3 sequences, with roughly an eighth found just once. All donors comprised healthy Caucasians. This clonotype was detected ten times or more. Antigen: not known. V lost 1 base and J 1 base, leaving 11 bases between the germline ends. CDR1 and CDR2 (germline): DFQATT, SNEGSKA (reference sequence). The CDR3 totals 15 residues. The data also belong to a second study, concerning yellow fever vaccine responses in identical twins.

The clonotype was recovered from a woman between 18 and 30 years old in good health. The sequenced sample consisted of PBMCs. The chain is built from TRBV20-1 and TRBJ2-1; D unclear. The DNA for the CDR3 is TGCAGTGCTAGAGCGGACGAAAATTCCTACAATGAGCAGTTCTTC. This codes for CSARADENSYNEQFF.